This T cell receptor (beta chain) was observed in a study of cytotoxic CD8 clonotypes in ibrutinib-treated CLL. Generated by immunoSEQ multiplex PCR, the TCRdb table keeps only in-frame clones and is missing some. The profile shows roughly 300,000 clones, around 77% of them singletons. This CDR3 has 14 residues. Looked up from germline, CDR1 is KGHSH and CDR2 is LQKENI. V was cut by 0 bases and J by 1 base, with 7 bases left in between. The TCR was taken from a human donor with chronic lymphocytic leukemia. The V and J genes are TRBV18 and TRBJ2-7; D gene unclear. The sample here was PBMCs, taken at disease progression, from a patient treated with ibrutinib. CDR3 residues: CASSPPGNSYEQYF. In nucleotides, the CDR3 is TGTGCCAGCTCACCACCCGGCAATTCCTACGAGCAGTACTTC.